This TCR beta chain was sequenced for a study of blood T cell repertoires in COVID-19. The germline CDR1 and CDR2 sequences are SEHNR and FQNEAQ (reference sequence). This CDR3 region has 13 residues. Trimming cost V 7 bases and J 13 bases; bases outside gene matches: 13. The table came from immunoSEQ multiplex PCR; TCRdb's copy has only in-frame clones and leaves some out. The sample contains hundreds of thousands of clones, roughly 87% of which appear only once. The TCR originated in a woman aged 45-65 years who had recovered from COVID-19. The chain couples TRBV7-9 to TRBJ2-1; TRBD1 matches at 7 bases. Sequencing was carried out using peripheral blood. The DNA for the CDR3 is TGTGCCAGCACCCAGACAGGGATCGCTCGCCAGTTCTTC. Translating it yields CASTQTGIARQFF.